This T cell receptor (beta chain) was found in a study of cytomegalovirus exposure and HLA in healthy donors. Overall study results and limits: Reports described diagnosis of cytomegalovirus status by the classifier as highly specific and sensitive. Later on, an analysis found that several of the most significant clusters appeared to be linked to common viral pathogens, which included parvovirus B19. A list of approximately 160 TCR beta chains associated with cytomegalovirus was given. There were reportedly fewer N-insertions in an Asian-associated ancestry cluster than the roughly 610-donor mean, in a later analysis.

Of note for this clone: As yet, its antigen is unknown.

PCR employed 60 Vbeta and 13 Jbeta primers. Here immunoSEQ multiplex PCR was the method, and the copy in TCRdb shows in-frame clones only, minus some. The table lists 150,000 to 200,000 clones, roughly nine tenths of them singletons. The source of this sequence is a girl under two years old in good health and CMV-seronegative. Sequencing was performed on PBMCs.

The CDR3 region is CASSLAPAGSNEQFF. The CDR3 region has the DNA TGTGCCAGCAGCTTAGCACCAGCGGGGTCCAATGAGCAGTTCTTC. The rearrangement uses TRBV7-9 and TRBJ2-1; 7 nucleotides match TRBD2. Germline lookup yields CDR1 SEHNR and CDR2 FQNEAQ (reference sequence). Losses at the gene ends were 0 bases for V and 6 bases for J; bases not matched to a gene: 5. There are 15 residues in the CDR3.